This T cell receptor (beta chain) was sequenced during a study of T-cell memory formation after mild COVID-19. Study at large: TCR clusters were mostly confined to one donor each.

One entry per CDR3 protein, called by TCRdb with MiXCR from the 5' RACE reads. The sample includes about 350,000 distinct CDR3 sequences, roughly 13% of them seen just once. Trimming cost V 1 base and J 9 bases, with 20 bases left between them. The length of the CDR3 is 16 residues. Germline V gives CDR1 SGHRS, CDR2 YFSETQ. This sequence joins TRBV5-1 and TRBJ2-1; D is perhaps TRBD2 (5 bases). The sample consisted of PBMCs or a T cell subset sorted from them (not recorded which). The clonotype originates from a man between 18 and 29 years old who had mild COVID-19 (a few samples of this study predate the infection). Cell type and time point are not known. CDR3 sequence: CASSLLWVDEGSEQFF. DNA of the CDR3: TGCGCCAGCAGCTTGCTTTGGGTTGACGAGGGCAGTGAGCAGTTCTTC.